These 12 T cell receptor beta chains were all obtained from the same sample, sequenced in a study of beta chain features in type 1 diabetes. TCRB transcripts that were expressed got sequenced, as all of the isolated RNA had been reverse transcribed. TCRdb keeps only in-frame clones here, not all; method: immunoSEQ multiplex PCR. Here the sample spans some 500,000 clones, over 10% being singletons. The sequencing sample was made of naive CD4+ T cells from blood. Every receptor here comes from a woman aged 18-29 years in good health.

The CDR3 region has the DNA TGTGCCAGCAGCGGGTCGGGACTAGCGAACACCGGGGAGCTGTTTTTT. It specifies CASSGSGLANTGELFF. The V and J genes are TRBV9 and TRBJ2-2; 8 bases map to TRBD2. CDR1 is SGDLS and CDR2 is YYNGEE in the germline V gene. The CDR3 is made up of 16 amino acids. V was clipped by 3 bases and J by 0 bases; unmatched bases: 4.

The CDR3 DNA reads as TGCAGCGTTAGCAGGGGTGCGGAGACCCAGTACTTC. This translates into CSVSRGAETQYF. V and J are TRBV29-1 and TRBJ2-5; D is possibly TRBD1 (6 bases). Germline values: CDR1 SQVTM, CDR2 ANQGSEA. This CDR3 region has 12 residues. V lost 5 bases and J 5 bases, leaving 12 bases between the germline ends.

This chain links TRBV2 with TRBJ2-1; possible D gene TRBD2, 6 bases. CDR1 is SNHLY and CDR2 is FYNNEI in the germline V gene. The CDR3 has 15 residues. Trimming stripped 4 bases from V and 4 bases from J, with 14 bases between. DNA of the CDR3: TGTGCCAGCAGTGGCCGGGAGCCCGTTTACAATGAGCAGTTCTTC. Amino acids: CASSGREPVYNEQFF.

The genes are TRBV18 and TRBJ2-3; D remains unclear. The germline gives CDR1 KGHSH, CDR2 LQKENI. The V and J ends lost 0 bases and 2 bases respectively, with 6 bases between them. This CDR3 region has 14 residues. Here the CDR3 reads CASSPPRNTDTQYF. CDR3 DNA: TGTGCCAGCTCACCACCTAGGAACACAGATACGCAGTATTTT.

The J gene is TRBJ1-2, the V gene TRBV11-2; 8 nucleotides agree with TRBD1. The CDR3 covers 13 residues. V gave up 3 bases and J gave up 4 bases; unmatched junction bases: 1. Germline V CDR1 and CDR2: SGHAT, FQNNGV. The CDR3 here is CASSLDRVYGYTF. CDR3 coding DNA: TGTGCCAGCAGCTTGGACAGGGTCTATGGCTACACCTTC.

CDR3 in DNA: TGTGCCAGCAGCTTCCCCGGGGACTTGTCAGATACGCAGTATTTT. Translation gives CASSFPGDLSDTQYF. This rearrangement joins TRBV7-2 to TRBJ2-3; weak D call: TRBD2 (6 bases). Germline CDR1 is SGHTA and CDR2 is FQGNSA. Trimming pared 3 bases from V and 4 bases from J, leaving 14 bases between. CDR3 length: 15 amino acids. The entire variable domain, with the rest obtained from reference TRBV7-2 and TRBJ2-3, is as follows: GAGVSQSPSNKVTEKGKDVELRCDPISGHTALYWYRQSLGQGLEFLIYFQGNSAPDKSGLPSDRFSAERTGGSVSTLTIQRTQQEDSAVYLCASSFPGDLSDTQYFGPGTRLTVL.

This clone turned up a few times. DNA of the CDR3: TGTGCCAGCAGTGAATTGGGCTCGGTCCATGAGCAGTTCTTC. It translates to CASSELGSVHEQFF. The chain links TRBV25-1 to TRBJ2-1; D not certain. CDR3 length: 14 amino acids. Trimming stripped 1 base from V and 8 bases from J, with 12 bases between. Germline V gene lookup returns CDR1 MGHDK and CDR2 SYGVNS.

The chain is built from TRBV27 and TRBJ2-3; 16 positions match TRBD2. Germline V CDR1 and CDR2: MNHEY, SMNVEV (reference sequence). The CDR3 length is 16 residues. The trim removed 5 bases at V and 3 bases at J, leaving 2 bases unmatched. CDR3 sequence (DNA): TGTGCCAGCAGTCCGGGACTAGCGGGGGGGACAGATACGCAGTATTTT. Translation gives CASSPGLAGGTDTQYF.

The rearrangement uses TRBV27 and TRBJ2-1, with D possibly TRBD1 on 7 matching bases. In germline, CDR1 is MNHEY, CDR2 SMNVEV (reference sequence). The CDR3 consists of 14 residues. The V and J ends lost 9 bases and 5 bases respectively, with 17 bases between them. In DNA form, the CDR3 reads TGTGCCAGTAGACGGGACAGACTAGACAATGAGCAGTTCTTC. It yields the protein CASRRDRLDNEQFF.

In this sample, this clone turned up a few times. In the same sample, other DNA sequences code for this CDR3. The chain uses TRBV5-1 and TRBJ2-1, with D perhaps matching TRBD2 (5 bases). This CDR3 has 12 amino acids. V was pared by 0 bases and J by 8 bases, with 6 bases between. Germline lookup yields CDR1 SGHRS and CDR2 YFSETQ. The CDR3 coding sequence is TGCGCCAGCAGCTTGGAGGGAGATGAGCAGTTCTTC. It specifies CASSLEGDEQFF.

In its sample, this clone was seen a few times. The chain is built from TRBV11-3 and TRBJ2-1; D is ambiguous. V lost 4 bases and J lost 10, with 14 bases in between. The CDR3 totals 13 residues. Germline V gives CDR1 SGHNT, CDR2 YENEEA. CDR3 region: CASSSIGTQEQFF. CDR3 DNA sequence: TGTGCCAGCAGCTCAATCGGCACACAAGAGCAGTTCTTC.

A few counts support this clone. The rearrangement links TRBV4-1 to TRBJ2-2, with 13 positions matching TRBD2. The CDR3 is 17 residues long. Germline loops: CDR1 MGHRA, CDR2 YSYEKL. V was clipped by 6 bases and J by 7 bases; unmatched bases: 11. The CDR3 sequence is CASREGLAGQRGGELFF. CDR3 DNA sequence: TGCGCCAGCAGGGAGGGACTAGCGGGGCAGAGGGGCGGGGAGCTGTTTTTT.